What follows are 2 T cell receptor beta chains derived from one specimen sequenced in a study of post-analysis software for immune sequencing data. General study results and limits: Comparison of patients with controls showed roughly five TRBV segments more frequent in patients, TRBV5-6, TRBV5-1 and TRBV20-1 among them.

Unique molecular identifiers were carried by the TCR beta cDNA libraries. TCRdb re-derived calls from the PCR reads in MiXCR, one entry per CDR3 protein. The data contain more than 500,000 distinct CDR3 sequences, approximately 31% of them singletons. Antigens of these TCRs are unknown. The specimen sequenced was blood. The source of these receptors is a girl aged 2-17 years with multiple sclerosis.

The chain recombines TRBV12-3 or TRBV12-4 with TRBJ2-1, with a weak D call TRBD2 (7 bases). The CDR3 is 16 residues long. Trimming shortened V by 6 bases and J by 8 bases, and 23 bases separated the two germline ends. CDR3 residues: CASRSSSGGQGDEQFF. The CDR3 DNA reads as TGTGCCAGCAGAAGTTCCTCCGGGGGGCAAGGGGATGAGCAGTTCTTC.

This chain links TRBV12-3 or TRBV12-4 with TRBJ1-1; maybe TRBD1 (5 bases). The V gene lost 5 bases and the J gene lost 6 bases, with 13 bases spanning the gap. The CDR3 contains 13 residues. The CDR3 nucleotides read TGTGCCAGCAGTCCCGGGACCGACCCTGAAGCTTTCTTT. It yields the protein CASSPGTDPEAFF.